Listed here are 27 T cell receptor beta chains from one sample, sequenced in a study of T cell changes during pregnancy in multiple sclerosis (dated by TCRdb to about 2019). Library preparation used the immunoSEQ multiplex PCR assay. The immuneACCESS repertoire file appears here via TCRdb, limited to in-frame rearrangements. These files lack a portion of the clones; in checked studies, under half of the deficit traces to unresolved V genes, and the cause of the others is not known. The table for this sample lists tens of thousands of clones; more than 90% of them were counted only once. The ten largest clones capture 1.2% of the sample. Source: peripheral blood, taken after pregnancy. The receptor set was obtained from a female donor in good health, enrolled as a control in a pregnancy study.

This chain connects TRBV27 to TRBJ1-5, with 8 bases fitting TRBD1. With V trimmed by 3 bases and J by 7 bases, 11 bases remained unmatched. This CDR3 has 16 residues. Germline V gene sequence: CDR1 MNHEY, CDR2 SMNVEV (reference sequence). The CDR3 DNA sequence: TGTGCCAGCAGTTTTATCGGACAGGGTGTACCCCAGCCCCAGCATTTT. Its protein product is CASSFIGQGVPQPQHF.

The chain combines TRBV7-6 with TRBJ1-6; 7 nucleotides match TRBD1. The V gene end was trimmed by 4 bases and the J gene end by 9 bases; junction bases not matched to a gene: 12. The germline CDR1 and CDR2 sequences are SGHVS and FNYEAQ. CDR3 length: 16 amino acids. The CDR3 loop reads CASSSAPGGVSSPLHF. The DNA of the CDR3 is TGTGCCAGCAGCTCAGCCCCAGGGGGAGTAAGTTCACCCCTCCACTTT.

The V and J genes are TRBV7-2 and TRBJ2-1; 10 bases map to TRBD2. The trim removed 1 base at V and 5 bases at J, leaving 11 bases unmatched. Germline CDR1 reads SGHTA; CDR2 reads FQGNSA. This CDR3 contains 18 residues. The CDR3 coding sequence is TGTGCCAGCAGCTTAGTATGGCTAGCGGGGGCCTGGGACAATGAGCAGTTCTTC. Encoded protein: CASSLVWLAGAWDNEQFF.

The CDR3 DNA is TGTGCCAGCAGTGAAAGGGGTAATTCACCCCTCCACTTT. Encoded protein: CASSERGNSPLHF. The chain combines TRBV2 with TRBJ1-6, with TRBD1 as a possible D gene (5 bases). The length of the CDR3 is 13 residues. Germline V gene sequence: CDR1 SNHLY, CDR2 FYNNEI. Trimming removed 2 bases at V and 6 bases at J, with 5 bases between.

The genes are TRBV10-3 and TRBJ1-2; D is possibly TRBD1 (6 bases). This CDR3 contains 14 residues. Germline V gives CDR1 ENHRY, CDR2 SYGVKD. The germline V and J ends were trimmed by 0 bases and 2 bases, with 7 bases remaining between them. The CDR3 DNA is TGTGCCATCAGTGAGTCACAGGGCAACTATGGCTACACCTTC. Encoded protein: CAISESQGNYGYTF.

The chain is built from TRBV7-9 and TRBJ2-1, with D perhaps TRBD1 (5 bases). The V and J ends lost 4 bases and 9 bases respectively, with 7 bases between them. This CDR3 has 11 amino acids. The germline V gene has CDR1 SEHNR and CDR2 FQNEAQ (reference sequence). The CDR3 DNA sequence: TGTGCCAGCAGCTCAGGGCCTGAGCAGTTCTTC. It yields the protein CASSSGPEQFF.

The CDR3 nucleotides read TGTGCCAGCTCACCGCGGGACAGGGGCCACGAGCAGTACTTC. Translation: CASSPRDRGHEQYF. The genes are TRBV18 and TRBJ2-7, with 10 bases matching TRBD1. Trimming removed 3 bases from V and 5 bases from J; junction bases left unmatched: 4. Germline V gives CDR1 KGHSH, CDR2 LQKENI. The CDR3 has 14 residues.

V gene TRBV27 combines with J gene TRBJ1-2; D unresolved. Trimming removed 5 bases from V and 2 bases from J, with 15 bases in between. Germline assignment: CDR1 MNHEY and CDR2 SMNVEV (reference sequence). The CDR3 length is 15 residues. CDR3 sequence reads: CASSLLPGPNYGYTF. For the CDR3, the DNA is TGTGCCAGCAGTCTGTTACCGGGTCCCAACTATGGCTACACCTTC.

This rearrangement joins TRBV27 to TRBJ2-7; 10 bases map to TRBD2. J was trimmed by 7 bases and V by 5 bases; bases with no gene match: 11. Germline V gene lookup returns CDR1 MNHEY and CDR2 SMNVEV (reference sequence). The CDR3 is made up of 15 amino acids. The CDR3 region is CASSPTGLAGVEQYF. The CDR3 DNA reads TGTGCCAGCAGTCCTACGGGTCTAGCGGGAGTTGAGCAGTACTTC.

The rearrangement uses TRBV15 and TRBJ1-4; D uncertain. The V and J ends lost 0 bases and 8 bases respectively, with 13 bases between them. Germline V gene lookup returns CDR1 LNHNV and CDR2 YYDKDF (reference sequence). The CDR3 covers 15 residues. CDR3 loop: CATSREYGFGEKLFF. DNA for the CDR3: TGTGCCACCAGCAGAGAGTACGGGTTTGGGGAAAAACTGTTTTTT.

The chain has TRBV2 and TRBJ2-5, with 8 bases matching TRBD2. V lost 7 bases and J lost 1; bases outside the gene matches: 20. The CDR3 totals 19 residues. Germline loops: CDR1 SNHLY, CDR2 FYNNEI. The CDR3 region is CASTLTRVAGPDFQETQYF. CDR3 coding DNA: TGTGCCAGCACCCTCACGAGGGTAGCGGGACCTGACTTCCAAGAGACCCAGTACTTC.

The chain couples TRBV27 to TRBJ2-3, with TRBD2 identical over 9 bases. Unmatched junction bases numbered 5, after V lost 5 bases and J lost 2 bases. The CDR3 contains 15 residues. Per the germline V gene, CDR1 is MNHEY and CDR2 is SMNVEV (reference sequence). Here the CDR3 reads CASSPIAGVTDTQYF. In nucleotides, the CDR3 is TGTGCCAGCAGTCCTATAGCGGGGGTCACAGATACGCAGTATTTT.

Here the CDR3 DNA reads TGTGCCAGTAGTCCCCGTAGGGGCTATGGCTACACCTTC. It codes for CASSPRRGYGYTF. The chain links TRBV19 to TRBJ1-2; weak D call: TRBD1 (5 bases). The CDR3 spans 13 residues. CDR1 and CDR2 from the germline V gene are LNHDA and SQIVND (reference sequence). V was clipped by 5 bases and J by 4 bases, with 11 bases between them.

The chain couples TRBV6-5 to TRBJ1-3; D might be TRBD1 (6 bases). The CDR3 covers 15 residues. Germline-derived CDR1 and CDR2 are MNHEY and SVGAGI. Between the trimmed V and J ends, which lost 2 bases and 3 bases, there was a span of 11 bases. The CDR3 protein is CASSYVGASGNTIYF. The CDR3, as DNA: TGTGCCAGCAGTTACGTGGGGGCTAGTGGAAACACCATATATTTT.

This sequence joins TRBV6-5 and TRBJ2-7; D gene uncertain. Per the germline V gene, CDR1 is MNHEY and CDR2 is SVGAGI. V shed 6 bases and J shed 5 bases, with 17 bases lying between them. This CDR3 has 14 residues. CDR3 residues: CASSPGALSNEQYF. DNA for the CDR3: TGTGCCAGCAGCCCGGGTGCCCTGAGCAACGAGCAGTACTTC.

The chain is built from TRBV6-5 and TRBJ2-1; no clear D gene. Germline V gene data show CDR1 as MNHEY and CDR2 as SVGAGI. The germline V and J ends were trimmed by 2 bases and 9 bases, with 11 bases remaining between them. CDR3 length equals 13 residues. The CDR3 is CASSYGPFGEQFF. The CDR3 region has the DNA TGTGCCAGCAGTTACGGCCCCTTTGGTGAGCAGTTCTTC.

V is TRBV7-9 and J is TRBJ2-7; TRBD1 aligns across 9 bases. Germline V CDR1 and CDR2: SEHNR, FQNEAQ (reference sequence). The CDR3 is 16 amino acids. V lost 5 bases to trimming and J lost 3 bases; unmatched junction nucleotides: 11. The CDR3 DNA follows: TGTGCCAGCAGCCCGCACAGGGGGCGATCAATCTACGAGCAGTACTTC. Its translation: CASSPHRGRSIYEQYF.

This clone was recorded only once. The rearrangement links TRBV6-4 to TRBJ1-1; a possible D gene is TRBD1 (5 bases). The germline V gene encodes CDR1 MRHNA and CDR2 SNTAGT. The V end was cut by 4 bases, the J end by 6 bases, with 15 bases between. This CDR3 comprises 14 residues. This CDR3 is CASSVERGRAEAFF. In DNA form, the CDR3 reads TGTGCCAGCAGTGTGGAAAGGGGAAGGGCTGAAGCTTTCTTT.

This rearrangement joins TRBV28 to TRBJ2-7; tentative D call: TRBD2 (5 bases). The CDR3 is 14 residues long. Per germline, CDR1 MDHEN and CDR2 SYDVKM. The V and J ends lost 7 bases and 2 bases respectively, with 15 bases between them. In DNA form, the CDR3 reads TGTGCCAGCAAGACCCAGCGGACCCCCTACGAGCAGTACTTC. Protein product: CASKTQRTPYEQYF.

The rearrangement joins TRBV7-2 to TRBJ1-3, with 7 bases lining up with TRBD1. J gave up 4 bases and V 5 bases, and 5 bases lay outside the gene matches. CDR3 length: 14 residues. In germline, CDR1 is SGHTA, CDR2 FQGNSA. The CDR3 DNA sequence: TGTGCCAGCAGCCATACAGGGGACGGAAACACCATATATTTT. It translates to CASSHTGDGNTIYF.

In its sample, this clone was seen once. The CDR3 sequence: CASSEEVRVGNQPQHF. Written as DNA, the CDR3 is TGTGCCAGCAGTGAAGAGGTCAGGGTCGGCAATCAGCCCCAGCATTTT. The chain has TRBV6-1 and TRBJ1-5; the D gene is possibly TRBD1 (5 bases). The CDR3 sequence is 16 residues long. The ends were cut back, 1 base at V and 2 bases at J, with 12 bases in the middle. Germline lookup yields CDR1 MNHNS and CDR2 SASEGT.

This sequence joins TRBV5-1 and TRBJ2-7; tentative D call: TRBD2 (5 bases). Germline CDR1 SGHRS, CDR2 YFSETQ. The CDR3 covers 15 residues. Trimming stripped 2 bases from V and 4 bases from J, with 16 bases between. CDR3 coding DNA: TGCGCCAGCAGCTTAGGAAGCGGCATGGGTTACGAGCAGTACTTC. This codes for CASSLGSGMGYEQYF.

This clone was recorded only once. The chain joins TRBV7-6 to TRBJ1-1, with D perhaps TRBD1 (5 bases). The CDR3 extends over 12 amino acids. Trimming shortened V by 6 bases and J by 4 bases, and 9 bases separated the two germline ends. Germline V gene data show CDR1 as SGHVS and CDR2 as FNYEAQ. The CDR3 nucleotides are TGTGCCAGCAGTTTAAGGGGCACTGAAGCTTTCTTT. It translates to CASSLRGTEAFF.

The chain has TRBV28 and TRBJ1-1; D is unclear. Germline loops: CDR1 MDHEN, CDR2 SYDVKM. The CDR3 contains 15 residues. The V end lost 6 bases, the J end lost 0 bases, and 14 bases lay between the germline ends. In nucleotides, the CDR3 is TGTGCCAGCAGCCCTAACACAGTAATGAACACTGAAGCTTTCTTT. It is translated as CASSPNTVMNTEAFF.

This sequence joins TRBV13 and TRBJ1-1, with D possibly TRBD1 on 6 matching bases. Trimming cost V 2 bases and J 1 base, with 8 bases left between them. CDR1 and CDR2 (germline): PRHDT, FYEKMQ (reference sequence). This CDR3 contains 14 residues. The CDR3 coding sequence is TGTGCCAGCAGCTTACGGGGGGCGAACACTGAAGCTTTCTTT. It encodes CASSLRGANTEAFF.

The chain couples TRBV19 to TRBJ1-6; TRBD1 might be the D (6 bases). V was shortened by 5 bases and J by 8 bases, with 22 bases between the two germline ends. Germline loops: CDR1 LNHDA, CDR2 SQIVND (reference sequence). The CDR3 is 17 amino acids. CDR3 sequence (DNA): TGTGCCAGTAGTGTCACGCTCCAGGGGCGCAGGGATTCACCCCTCCACTTT. Its translation: CASSVTLQGRRDSPLHF.

This chain connects TRBV14 to TRBJ1-1; maybe TRBD1 (6 bases). The germline V gene encodes CDR1 SGHDN and CDR2 FVKESK. The CDR3 runs 13 residues. The V end was cut by 4 bases, the J end by 9 bases, with 15 bases between. The DNA for the CDR3 is TGTGCCAGCAGCCCCCGAGGGGGGGACAAAGCTTTCTTT. Translated: CASSPRGGDKAFF.